These 23 T cell receptor beta chains were all obtained from the same sample, sequenced in a study of Graves' ophthalmopathy and Graves' hyperthyroidism. Amplified TCR beta CDR3 regions were obtained using RNA transcripts as template. HTBI primers were used in a first-round RT-PCR, which preceded a second-round multiplex PCR. TCRdb re-called the multiplex PCR reads with MiXCR, one entry per CDR3 protein. This table has 500,000 to 600,000 distinct CDR3 sequences, about 35% appearing once. The sequenced sample was peripheral blood or thyroid tissue (not recorded which). These receptors were obtained from an adult man with Graves' hyperthyroidism.

This clonotype was counted at least ten times. The chain recombines TRBV7-2 with TRBJ2-7, with TRBD2 as a possible D gene (5 bases). The V end lost 6 bases, the J end lost 4 bases, and 10 bases lay between the germline ends. Germline lookup yields CDR1 SGHTA and CDR2 FQGNSA. This CDR3 region has 12 residues. Here the CDR3 reads CASSRRWYEQYF. For the CDR3, the DNA is TGTGCCAGCAGTCGGAGGTGGTACGAGCAGTACTTC.

This clonotype was counted between two and nine times. The rearrangement joins TRBV7-6 to TRBJ2-5; D remains ambiguous. CDR3 length: 13 residues. The V gene lost 8 bases and the J gene lost 5 bases, with 15 bases spanning the gap. The germline CDR1 and CDR2 sequences are SGHVS and FNYEAQ. The DNA of the CDR3 is TGTGCCAGCGAACCTGGGGTCAGGGAGACCCAGTACTTC. This gives the protein CASEPGVRETQYF.

This clonotype was picked up many times. The V and J genes are TRBV2 and TRBJ2-7; no clear D gene. With 5 bases removed from V and 3 bases from J, the gap between germline ends came to 8 bases. The CDR3 length is 12 residues. The germline CDR1 and CDR2 sequences are SNHLY and FYNNEI. CDR3 sequence (DNA): TGTGCCAGCAGTCTTGAGAACTACGAGCAGTACTTC. Its translation is CASSLENYEQYF. The full variable domain, completed using reference TRBV2 and TRBJ2-7, is EPEVTQTPSHQVTQMGQEVILRCVPISNHLYFYWYRQILGQKVEFLVSFYNNEISEKSEIFDDQFSVERPDGSNFTLKIRSTKLEDSAMYFCASSLENYEQYFGPGTRLTVT.

This clonotype was picked up many times. The chain couples TRBV19 to TRBJ1-6, with D hard to call. The CDR3 has 15 residues. V was cut by 1 base and J by 9 bases, with 13 bases left in between. In germline, CDR1 is LNHDA, CDR2 SQIVND (reference sequence). Written as DNA, the CDR3 is TGTGCCAGTAGTATAGGAACAGAAGGGTTTTCACCCCTCCACTTT. Protein: CASSIGTEGFSPLHF.

Comment on this clonotype: One end of the junction fails to match germline, which may point to a read error. This chain connects TRBV9 to TRBJ2-2; tentatively, D is TRBD2 (5 bases). CDR1 and CDR2 from the germline V gene are SGDLS and YYNGEE. The CDR3 spans 14 residues. The CDR3 nucleotides are TGTGCCAGCAGGGAGGCGATAAACACCTGGGAGCTGTTTTTT. As protein: CASREAINTWELFF.

A single count supports this clonotype. The chain links TRBV20-1 to TRBJ2-5, with D perhaps TRBD2 (6 bases). The J call may be incorrect, as the DNA end agrees better with TRBJ2-1. The V gene's germline CDR1 is DFQATT and CDR2 SNEGSKA (reference sequence). This CDR3 is built from 12 residues. The chain's CDR3 is CSAQPASVEQFF. For the CDR3, the DNA is TGCAGTGCGCAGCCCGCTAGCGTTGAGCAGTTCTTC.

As regards this clonotype: Lacking the conserved final phenylalanine or tryptophan, this CDR3 likely reflects a read error. V usage is TRBV7-9 and J usage is TRBJ2-5; 7 bases match TRBD2. The CDR3 has 13 amino acids. The germline V gene has CDR1 SEHNR and CDR2 FQNEAQ (reference sequence). This CDR3 reads CAGSFEAGETQYL. The CDR3 nucleotides are TGTGCCGGCAGCTTCGAAGCGGGGGAGACCCAGTACCTC.

This clonotype was recorded at least ten times. V usage is TRBV4-2 and J usage is TRBJ1-6; D might be TRBD1 (6 bases). The CDR3 is 17 amino acids. Per germline, CDR1 LGHNA and CDR2 YNFKEQ. V was shortened by 0 bases and J by 0 bases, with 9 bases between the two germline ends. CDR3 sequence reads: CASSQDGDNSYNSPLHF. CDR3 nucleotides: TGTGCCAGCAGCCAAGATGGGGACAACTCCTATAATTCACCCCTCCACTTT.

This clonotype was recorded at least ten times. The chain employs TRBV20-1 and TRBJ2-7; 11 bases agree with TRBD2. CDR3 size: 15 residues. V shed 3 bases and J 6 bases; nucleotides not matched to a gene: 10. From germline, CDR1 is DFQATT and CDR2 SNEGSKA (reference sequence). CDR3 nucleotide sequence: TGCAGTGCTAGCTCTATATCTGGACTAGCGGGCGAGCAGTACTTC. Protein product: CSASSISGLAGEQYF.

The V and J genes are TRBV11-2 and TRBJ1-1; D is uncertain. Germline lookup yields CDR1 SGHAT and CDR2 FQNNGV. Trimming stripped 7 bases from V and 4 bases from J, with 16 bases between. The CDR3 is made up of 14 amino acids. The CDR3 nucleotides read TGTGCCAGCACGGTGACCGTTGCGGGCACTGAAGCTTTCTTT. Translation: CASTVTVAGTEAFF. Filled out from reference TRBV11-2 and TRBJ1-1, the complete variable domain reads EAGVAQSPRYKIIEKRQSVAFWCNPISGHATLYWYQQILGQGPKLLIQFQNNGVVDDSQLPKDRFSAERLKGVDSTLKIQPAKLEDSAVYLCASTVTVAGTEAFFGQGTRLTVV.

The table lists this clonotype with many counts. The gene calls are TRBV19 and TRBJ1-1; TRBD1 is a possible D gene (5 bases). Germline values: CDR1 LNHDA, CDR2 SQIVND (reference sequence). This CDR3 has 18 residues. Trimming stripped 5 bases from V and 2 bases from J, with 24 bases between. The DNA of the CDR3 is TGTGCCAGTAGTGTTTTCGGCGAATTCGGGACCTCTAACACTGAAGCTTTCTTT. Protein product: CASSVFGEFGTSNTEAFF.

This clonotype was counted a few times. The V gene is TRBV27, the J gene TRBJ2-7, with D unresolved. Trimming pared 2 bases from V and 5 bases from J, leaving 10 bases between. This CDR3 contains 13 residues. Germline CDR1 and CDR2: MNHEY and SMNVEV (reference sequence). This chain's CDR3 is CASSLKPSDEQYF. CDR3 coding DNA: TGTGCCAGCAGTTTAAAGCCAAGCGACGAGCAGTACTTC.

Note on this clonotype: This may arise from a read error, as a much more abundant clone is one base away. This chain links TRBV10-3 with TRBJ1-1; D uncertain. This CDR3 region has 13 residues. CDR1 and CDR2 from the germline V gene are ENHRY and SYGVKD. Here the CDR3 DNA reads TGTGCCAGCAGTGACGCGATGGACACTGAAGCTTTCTTT. Protein sequence: CASSDAMDTEAFF.

This clonotype was counted many times. V is TRBV7-2 and J is TRBJ2-7, with 10 bases fitting TRBD2. The CDR3 loop spans 14 amino acids. After removal of 5 bases from V and 5 bases from J, the junction contained 6 bases not matched to a gene. Germline V gene lookup returns CDR1 SGHTA and CDR2 FQGNSA. In DNA form, the CDR3 reads TGTGCCAGCAGCCCTCAAACTAGCGGGAACGAGCAGTACTTC. This encodes CASSPQTSGNEQYF.

This clonotype appeared a few times. V gene TRBV12-3 or TRBV12-4 combines with J gene TRBJ2-7; perhaps TRBD1 as D (6 bases). V gave up 6 bases and J gave up 0 bases, with 15 bases separating them. The CDR3 sequence is 15 residues long. CDR3 in amino acids: CASSLDRRFSYEQYF. CDR3 nucleotides: TGTGCCAGCAGCCTGGACAGAAGATTCTCCTACGAGCAGTACTTC.

The chain is built from TRBV29-1 and TRBJ1-2; D possibly corresponds to TRBD1 (6 bases). Trimming stripped 4 bases from V and 1 base from J, with 10 bases between. This CDR3 is 13 amino acids long. Germline CDR1 and CDR2: SQVTM and ANQGSEA. The CDR3 here is CSVGQGLNYGYTF. CDR3 DNA: TGCAGCGTTGGGCAGGGGCTTAACTATGGCTACACCTTC.

This clonotype has a count of ten or more. The CDR3 DNA is TGTGCCAGCAGTGACAGGGGGCTAAATTCACCCCTCCACTTT. It encodes CASSDRGLNSPLHF. This chain joins TRBV2 and TRBJ1-6; 8 bases match TRBD1. Germline assignment: CDR1 SNHLY and CDR2 FYNNEI. The CDR3 sequence is 14 residues long. V was clipped by 3 bases and J by 7 bases; unmatched bases: 2.

Only one count was recorded for this clonotype. This rearrangement joins TRBV29-1 to TRBJ1-1, with no clear D. Germline loops: CDR1 SQVTM, CDR2 ANQGSEA. This CDR3 spans 13 amino acids. V was pared by 7 bases and J by 1 base, with 13 bases between. CDR3 bases: TGCAGCGCAGTAAAGGCTTCGAACACTGAAGCTTTCTTT. This sequence encodes CSAVKASNTEAFF.

This chain joins TRBV9 and TRBJ2-7; TRBD1 might be the D (6 bases). Between the trimmed V and J ends, which lost 3 bases and 7 bases, there was a span of 20 bases. The CDR3 runs 15 residues. Germline values: CDR1 SGDLS, CDR2 YYNGEE. For the CDR3, the DNA is TGTGCCAGCAGCGCCCAGGTCGGCAGGGGATTAGAGCAGTACTTC. It is translated as CASSAQVGRGLEQYF.

Turning to this clonotype: Given a much more abundant clone one base away, this may be a read error. The gene calls are TRBV4-1 and TRBJ2-7, with D perhaps TRBD1 (6 bases). This CDR3 has 16 residues. Per the germline V gene, CDR1 is MGHRA and CDR2 is YSYEKL. The CDR3 protein is CTSSQEGTRITYEQYF. The CDR3 nucleotides are TGCACCAGCAGCCAAGAAGGGACAAGAATAACCTACGAGCAGTACTTC.

This clonotype was observed a handful of times. The chain couples TRBV7-9 to TRBJ1-3; 7 positions agree with TRBD1. The germline V gene encodes CDR1 SEHNR and CDR2 FQNEAQ (reference sequence). The length of the CDR3 is 16 residues. Trimming took 3 bases from V and 0 from J; bases not matched to a gene: 5. This CDR3 reads CASSFPGGSSGNTIYF. DNA for the CDR3: TGTGCCAGCAGCTTTCCAGGGGGAAGCTCTGGAAACACCATATATTTT. Full variable domain (missing parts from reference TRBV7-9 and TRBJ1-3): DTGVSQNPRHKITKRGQNVTFRCDPISEHNRLYWYRQTLGQGPEFLTYFQNEAQLEKSRLLSDRFSAERPKGSFSTLEIQRTEQGDSAMYLCASSFPGGSSGNTIYFGEGSWLTVV.

Many counts were recorded for this clonotype. This rearrangement joins TRBV20-1 to TRBJ1-5; perhaps TRBD1 as D (6 bases). Trimming removed 6 bases from V and 6 bases from J, with 18 bases in between. CDR1 and CDR2 (germline): DFQATT, SNEGSKA (reference sequence). CDR3 length: 14 amino acids. CDR3 coding DNA: TGCAGTGCGCCCGGGGGCGGGGTAGGTCAGCCCCAGCATTTT. This codes for CSAPGGGVGQPQHF.

This clonotype was detected ten times or more. The CDR3 coding sequence is TGTGCCACCAGAGTTCGCGCTGAAGCTTTCTTT. Amino acids: CATRVRAEAFF. This rearrangement joins TRBV24-1 to TRBJ1-1; D not certain. V was pared by 7 bases and J by 6 bases, with 8 bases between. From germline, CDR1 is KGHDR and CDR2 SFDVKD. This CDR3 has 11 amino acids.